This is a list of T cell receptor beta chains from one sample in a study of cytomegalovirus exposure and HLA in healthy donors. The method was immunoSEQ multiplex PCR; TCRdb's version includes in-frame clones alone and lacks a portion of them. The repertoire has some 29,000 clones, approximately 47% of them found once; the top ten carry under 2%. Sequenced input: PBMCs. The receptors shown here come from a woman between 45 and 65 years old in good health and CMV-seronegative. The CDR3 runs from the conserved cysteine through the conserved F or W. D genes are given only for firm matches. The size entry is marked missing in some rows and otherwise reads once, few, many or a size class.

size,D,J,V,DNA,CDR3
few,TRBD2,TRBJ2-7,TRBV5-4,TGTGCCAGCAGCCGGGGCAGGACTAGCGGGAAGGGTATCCACGAGCAGTACTTC,CASSRGRTSGKGIHEQYF
-,-,TRBJ1-6,TRBV21-1,TGTGCCAGCAGCAAAGGACCCCGGGGGGGCGGTCCCAGCTCCTATAATTCACCCCTCCACTTT,CASSKGPRGGGPSSYNSPLHF
-,-,TRBJ2-1,TRBV7-2,TGTGCCAGCAGCCACCGGGACTCCTCCCTTGAGCAGTTCTTC,CASSHRDSSLEQFF
-,-,TRBJ1-6,TRBV18,TGTGCCAGCTCACCTCCAGGGAAAGCGAATTCACCCCTCCACTTT,CASSPPGKANSPLHF
few,-,TRBJ2-1,TRBV27,TGTGCCAGCAGTTTATCCCCAGTGGCCACTGAGCAGTTCTTC,CASSLSPVATEQFF
-,TRBD1,TRBJ2-1,TRBV7-9,TGTGCCAGCAGCCCACCGGGACAGCGTAACAATGAGCAGTTCTTC,CASSPPGQRNNEQFF
-,TRBD2,TRBJ2-5,TRBV15,TGTGCCACCAGCGGGACTAGCGGGGGGAGGCAAGAGACCCAGTACTTC,CATSGTSGGRQETQYF
few,-,TRBJ1-6,TRBV27,TGTGCCAGCAGTCCCCCTCCGACAGTCCCTAATTCACCCCTCCACTTT,CASSPPPTVPNSPLHF
few,TRBD1,TRBJ1-2,TRBV19,TGTGCCAGTAGATCAAATAGAGGACAGGGACCCTATGGCTACACCTTC,CASRSNRGQGPYGYTF
few,TRBD1,TRBJ1-5,TRBV30,TGTGCCTGGTCGACAGGGGGCGCGAGCAATCAGCCCCAGCATTTT,CAWSTGGASNQPQHF
few,-,TRBJ1-6,TRBV18,TGTGCCAGCTCCCCGACGACAGGCGGTAATTCACCCCTCCACTTT,CASSPTTGGNSPLHF
-,-,TRBJ1-5,TRBV28,TGTGCCAGCAGCTTTCCCGGGGACAAGGGACGGCCCCAGCATTTT,CASSFPGDKGRPQHF
-,-,TRBJ1-2,TRBV6-1,TGTGCCAGCAGTGAAGCGGGGGGATTACGGATCTATGGCTACACCTTC,CASSEAGGLRIYGYTF
few,-,TRBJ2-1,TRBV7-7,TGTGCCAGCAGCCAAACTATGGGGAGCTCCTACAATGAGCAGTTCTTC,CASSQTMGSSYNEQFF